Listed below are T cell receptor beta chains from one sample, sequenced in a study of blood T cells in healthy people across ages. In TCRdb, the 5' RACE reads were re-called with MiXCR into one record per CDR3 protein. Found here are 800,000 or so distinct CDR3 sequences, 20% to 25% of them singletons; the top ten hold under 4.5%. These same data were also listed under a study on T cells of mothers and their children.

The sequencing input was blood. Receptors originate from a boy between 10 and 17 years old in good health. Each CDR3 is given with its conserved first and last residue. The order of the fields is V gene, J gene, CDR3 protein.

TRBV7-6	TRBJ2-2	CASSLALTGGELTGELFF
TRBV29-1	TRBJ2-7	CSVTGTSVYEQYF
TRBV29-1	TRBJ2-7	CSVATASYEQYF
TRBV9	TRBJ2-5	CASSVDREGPLETQYF
TRBV5-6	TRBJ2-3	CASSHGTVTDTQYF
TRBV29-1	TRBJ1-3	CSVWAGDGNTIYF
TRBV6-1	TRBJ2-1	CASSEWGGSTDNEQFF
TRBV2	TRBJ2-7	CASSEGGHYEQYF
TRBV4-3	.	CASSQDRASGLGSGQFF
TRBV20-1	TRBJ2-5	CSATLGWETQYF
TRBV11-2	TRBJ2-2	CASKRAGNTGELFF
TRBV7-6	TRBJ1-4	CASSAGTGGGNEKLFF
TRBV20-1	TRBJ2-5	CSASFRGLRETQYF
TRBV7-9	TRBJ2-1	CASSGGLQSSYNEQFF
TRBV7-9	TRBJ2-1	CASSLGTPTPYNEQFF
TRBV29-1	TRBJ2-5	CSVVDPGAQYF
TRBV5-1	TRBJ2-5	CASSFDRVEAQYF
TRBV24-1	TRBJ2-7	CATSEAGTGETYEQYF
TRBV12-3/TRBV12-4	TRBJ2-4	CASSLGQGGKNIQYF
TRBV4-3	TRBJ2-7	CASSITSGGPTYEQYF
TRBV4-3	TRBJ2-7	CASSQYRGQKEYF
TRBV6-2/TRBV6-3	TRBJ2-1	CASWGSPYNEQFF
TRBV2	TRBJ2-2	CASRQGGGAKGTGELFF
TRBV6-6	TRBJ1-1	CASALGDTEAFF
TRBV11-2	TRBJ2-4	CASSLLLAGTYKNIQYF
TRBV2	TRBJ2-3	CASRLLAGVAEGTDTQYF
TRBV14	TRBJ2-1	CASSQDQGIPTYNEQFF
TRBV27	TRBJ2-5	CASSPPYKETQYF
TRBV10-3	TRBJ2-7	CAISEPGENYEQYF
TRBV9	TRBJ2-1	CASSGRPPPNEQFF
TRBV5-5	TRBJ2-5	CASSFGYPGTQYF
TRBV20-1	.	CSASASGSGEQYF
TRBV28	TRBJ2-3	CASSFMTGGTDTQYF
TRBV7-3	TRBJ1-6	CASSFTTTGNPLNSPLHF
TRBV10-3	TRBJ2-1	CAISGWEDSYNEQFF
TRBV6-2/TRBV6-3	TRBJ2-5	CASSLLAGYKETQYF
TRBV20-1	TRBJ2-7	CSAVVGSREQYF
TRBV6-5	TRBJ1-2	CASSYRGGTVGGYTF
TRBV12-3/TRBV12-4	TRBJ2-7	CAGSLNNPYEQYF
TRBV12-3/TRBV12-4	TRBJ2-3	CASSLSRPTDTQYF
TRBV21-1	TRBJ1-5	CASSKLSGWNSNQPQHF
TRBV11-2	TRBJ2-1	CASSTGGYNEQFF
TRBV29-1	TRBJ2-1	CSVGELQDNEQFF
TRBV12-3/TRBV12-4	TRBJ2-7	CASSSLAGPTSYEQYF
TRBV4-1	TRBJ1-6	CASSQPVLTRAPLHF
TRBV12-3/TRBV12-4	TRBJ1-1	CASTTTVKNTEAFF
TRBV29-1	TRBJ2-5	CSVEGPTRGYQETQYF
TRBV4-3	.	CASSQDWAGAGYEQYF
TRBV7-8	TRBJ2-1	CASSSRKGYNEQFF
TRBV4-2	TRBJ2-5	CASSQGGGVEETQYF
TRBV7-8	TRBJ2-5	CASSLAYLGTEETQYF
TRBV20-1	TRBJ2-5	CSALRLQGAKETQYF
TRBV9	TRBJ2-3	CASSVVVGGPTDTQYF
TRBV4-3	TRBJ2-5	CASSQEFRVQETQYF
TRBV5-6	TRBJ2-1	CASRTLDSDSYNEQFF
TRBV7-9	TRBJ1-4	CASSLKGASNEELFF
TRBV5-1	.	CASSKEPNGSYEQYF
TRBV24-1	TRBJ2-6	CATLGSGANVLTF
TRBV5-5	.	CASSPQSGYYEQYF